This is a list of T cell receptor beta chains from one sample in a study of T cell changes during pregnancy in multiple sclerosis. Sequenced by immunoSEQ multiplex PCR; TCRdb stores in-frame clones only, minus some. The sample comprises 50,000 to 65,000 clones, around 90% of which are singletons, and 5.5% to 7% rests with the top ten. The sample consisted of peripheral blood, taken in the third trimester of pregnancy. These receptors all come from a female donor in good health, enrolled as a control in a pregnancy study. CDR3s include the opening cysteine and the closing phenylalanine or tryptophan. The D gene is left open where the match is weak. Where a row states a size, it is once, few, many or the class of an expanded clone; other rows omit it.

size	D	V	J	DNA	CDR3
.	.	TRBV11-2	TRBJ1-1	TGTGCCAGCAGCTATCCGGGCAGGGGCACTGAAGCTTTCTTT	CASSYPGRGTEAFF
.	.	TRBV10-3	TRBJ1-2	TGTGCCATCAGTGAGTCGGCAGTGAACGGGTATGGCTACACCTTC	CAISESAVNGYGYTF
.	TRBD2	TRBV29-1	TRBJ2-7	TGCAGCGTTGAAAAAGGGACTAGTTCCTACGAGCAGTACTTC	CSVEKGTSSYEQYF
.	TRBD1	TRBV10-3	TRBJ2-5	TGTGCCATCGGGACAGGGGAGACCCAGTACTTC	CAIGTGETQYF
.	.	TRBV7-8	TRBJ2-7	TGTGCCAGCAGCTCAACGCGGGCCTTTCCGAGCTCCTACGAGCAGTACTTC	CASSSTRAFPSSYEQYF
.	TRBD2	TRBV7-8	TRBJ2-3	TGTGCCAGCAGCTTCTCTGGGGGGGCAGATACGCAGTATTTT	CASSFSGGADTQYF
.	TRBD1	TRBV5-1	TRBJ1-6	TGCGCCAGCAGCTTGGACAGGGGTAATTCACCCCTCCACTTT	CASSLDRGNSPLHF
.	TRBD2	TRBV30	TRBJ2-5	TGTGCCTGGAGACTAGCGGGAGGGCTAGAGACCCAGTACTTC	CAWRLAGGLETQYF
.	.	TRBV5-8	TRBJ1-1	TGTGCCAGCAGCTTGCGGGGTCTAACTGAAGCTTTCTTT	CASSLRGLTEAFF
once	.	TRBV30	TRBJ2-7	TGTGCCTGGAGTTCGTTCCAGGGGAGAACCTACGAGCAGTACTTC	CAWSSFQGRTYEQYF
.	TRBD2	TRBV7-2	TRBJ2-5	TGTGCCAGCAGCCCGGGACTAGCTAAAGAGACCCAGTACTTC	CASSPGLAKETQYF
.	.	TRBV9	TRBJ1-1	TGTGCCAGCAGCCCTCACAGTAATCCTATGAACACTGAAGCTTTCTTT	CASSPHSNPMNTEAFF
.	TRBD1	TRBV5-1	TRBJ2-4	TGCGCCAGCAGCTTCGGACAGGAGGCCAAAAACATTCAGTACTTC	CASSFGQEAKNIQYF
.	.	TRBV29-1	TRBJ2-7	TGCAGCGTTGAAGGGGCCCGGATGGGGCCGTCTTACGAGCAGTACTTC	CSVEGARMGPSYEQYF
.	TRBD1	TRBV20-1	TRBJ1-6	TGCAGTGCTGCAGGGGGTTCACCCCTCCACTTT	CSAAGGSPLHF
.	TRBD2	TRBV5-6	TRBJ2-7	TGTGCCAGCAGCTTAAGGCTAGCGGTCCTCGGCGAGCAGTACTTC	CASSLRLAVLGEQYF
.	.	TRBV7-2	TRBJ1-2	TGTGCCAGCAGCTTAGCTATGACAGCTAACTATGGCTACACCTTC	CASSLAMTANYGYTF
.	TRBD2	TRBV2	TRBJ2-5	TGTGCCAGCACCTTCGGGGAGGGCCGGGAGACCCAGTACTTC	CASTFGEGRETQYF
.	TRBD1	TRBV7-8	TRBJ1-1	TGTGCCAGCAACGAAGAGCCGGGACAGCCGAACACTGAAGCTTTCTTT	CASNEEPGQPNTEAFF
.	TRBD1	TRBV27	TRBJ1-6	TGTGCCAGCAGTCAAAGGGACAGATATTCACCCCTCCACTTT	CASSQRDRYSPLHF
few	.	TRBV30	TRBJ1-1	TGTGCCTGGAGTGGACAGATGAACACTGAAGCTTTCTTT	CAWSGQMNTEAFF
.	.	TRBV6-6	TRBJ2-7	TGTGCCAGCAGCGACGGGACAAAGCAGTACTTC	CASSDGTKQYF
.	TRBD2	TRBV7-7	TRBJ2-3	TGTGCCAGCAGCCTGGGACTAGCGGGAGGGGATACGCAGTATTTT	CASSLGLAGGDTQYF
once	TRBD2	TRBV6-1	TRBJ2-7	TGTGCCAGCAGTGGCCCTGGACTAGCGGGGGGCTCCTACGAGCAGTACTTC	CASSGPGLAGGSYEQYF
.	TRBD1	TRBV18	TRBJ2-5	TGTGCCAGCTCACCCCAGGGGGCGGAGACCCAGTACTTC	CASSPQGAETQYF
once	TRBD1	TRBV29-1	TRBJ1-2	TGCAGCGTTGAATCATGGGGGACAGAGAACTATGGCTACACCTTC	CSVESWGTENYGYTF
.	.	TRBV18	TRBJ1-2	TGTGCCAGCTCACCCAGTCAGGGGCGTGAAATTGGCTACACCTTC	CASSPSQGREIGYTF
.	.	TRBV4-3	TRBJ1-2	TGCGCCAGCAGCGGACCAGGAGGGGGCTACACCTTC	CASSGPGGGYTF
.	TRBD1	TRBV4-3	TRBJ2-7	TGCGCCAGCAGCCAAGATCCGACAGGGGGATATTACGAGCAGTACTTC	CASSQDPTGGYYEQYF
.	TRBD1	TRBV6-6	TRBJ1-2	TGTGCCAGCACCAGGACAGGGAACGGCATCGATGGCTACACCTTC	CASTRTGNGIDGYTF
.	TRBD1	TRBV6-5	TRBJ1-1	TGTGCCAGCAGCTGGGGACAGCCTAACACTGAAGCTTTCTTT	CASSWGQPNTEAFF
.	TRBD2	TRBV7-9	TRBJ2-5	TGTGCCAGCAGCTTACGGACTAGCGTTGTAGAGACCCAGTACTTC	CASSLRTSVVETQYF
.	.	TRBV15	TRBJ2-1	TGTGCCACCAGCACCCAAGGAAGGGGGGGGTACTACAATGAGCAGTTCTTC	CATSTQGRGGYYNEQFF
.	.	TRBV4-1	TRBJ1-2	TGCGCCAGCAGCCAAGATTTCGGGGTAATCTATGGCTACACCTTC	CASSQDFGVIYGYTF
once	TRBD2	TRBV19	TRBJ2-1	TGTGCCAGTAGCAACAAGCGGGGGGCCTACAATGAGCAGTTCTTC	CASSNKRGAYNEQFF
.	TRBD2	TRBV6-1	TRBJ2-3	TGTGCCAGCAGTGAATCGTTAGCTAGCGGGGGGGGAGATACGCAGTATTTT	CASSESLASGGGDTQYF
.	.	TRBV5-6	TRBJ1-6	TGTGCCAGCAGCGGATTCCTCAGGTTCCCGATTAAAGGTTCACCCCTCCACTTT	CASSGFLRFPIKGSPLHF
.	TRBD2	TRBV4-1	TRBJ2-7	TGCGCCAGCAGCCAGGCCGGGACTAAGCTTTACGAGCAGTACTTC	CASSQAGTKLYEQYF
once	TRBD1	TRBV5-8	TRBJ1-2	TGTGCCAGCAGCTTTTACCAGGGGGCCGTATATGGCTACACCTTC	CASSFYQGAVYGYTF
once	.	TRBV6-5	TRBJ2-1	TGTGCCAGCAGTTACTTTACAGGGGAGCAGTTCTTC	CASSYFTGEQFF
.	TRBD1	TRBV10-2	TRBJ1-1	TGCGCCAGCAGCCCCGACAGGGGCACTGAAGCTTTCTTT	CASSPDRGTEAFF
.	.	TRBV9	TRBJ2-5	TGTGCCAGCAGCGTTGGGCCTTCCCTCGGGACCCAGTACTTC	CASSVGPSLGTQYF
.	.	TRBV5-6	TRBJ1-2	TGTGCCAGCAGCTTGAATTCGGGGAATATCTATGGCTACACCTTC	CASSLNSGNIYGYTF
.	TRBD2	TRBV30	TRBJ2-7	TGTGCCTGCGGCGGGAGGGGACCTTCCTACGAGCAGTACTTC	CACGGRGPSYEQYF
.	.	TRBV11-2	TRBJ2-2	TGTGCCAGCAGCTTCCAGGGCGACACCGGGGAGCTGTTTTTT	CASSFQGDTGELFF
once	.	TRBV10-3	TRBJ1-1	TGTGCCATCACCGGCAGGGAAGACACTGAAGCTTTCTTT	CAITGREDTEAFF
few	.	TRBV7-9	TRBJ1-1	TGTGCCAGCAGCTTCGGCGGGGACACTGAAGCTTTCTTT	CASSFGGDTEAFF
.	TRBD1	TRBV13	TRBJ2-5	TGTGCCAGCAGCCTATCGGGACAGTTTGGGACCCAGTACTTC	CASSLSGQFGTQYF
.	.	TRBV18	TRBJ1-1	TGTGCCAGCTCACCAGGCAGGTCACTGAACACTGAAGCTTTCTTT	CASSPGRSLNTEAFF
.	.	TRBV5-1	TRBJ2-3	TGCGCCAGCAGCCCACTCCGAAGGAGGGGGCCGGGGAGGACAGATACGCAGTATTTT	CASSPLRRRGPGRTDTQYF